This T cell receptor beta chain was recorded in a study of blood T cell repertoires in COVID-19. Germline lookup yields CDR1 SGHNT and CDR2 YYREEE (reference sequence). The junction had 1 base not matched to a gene; V was cut back by 0 bases and J by 4 bases. This CDR3 has 14 residues. The method was immunoSEQ multiplex PCR; TCRdb's version includes in-frame clones alone and lacks a portion of them. This table holds more than 300,000 clones, about 91% found once. Specimen: peripheral blood. This TCR was sampled from a woman aged 30 to 39 with COVID-19, enrolled during active disease. The gene calls are TRBV5-4 and TRBJ2-3, with 8 nucleotides matching TRBD2. CDR3 loop: CASSLAGGADTQYF. CDR3 DNA sequence: TGTGCCAGCAGCTTGGCGGGGGGGGCAGATACGCAGTATTTT.